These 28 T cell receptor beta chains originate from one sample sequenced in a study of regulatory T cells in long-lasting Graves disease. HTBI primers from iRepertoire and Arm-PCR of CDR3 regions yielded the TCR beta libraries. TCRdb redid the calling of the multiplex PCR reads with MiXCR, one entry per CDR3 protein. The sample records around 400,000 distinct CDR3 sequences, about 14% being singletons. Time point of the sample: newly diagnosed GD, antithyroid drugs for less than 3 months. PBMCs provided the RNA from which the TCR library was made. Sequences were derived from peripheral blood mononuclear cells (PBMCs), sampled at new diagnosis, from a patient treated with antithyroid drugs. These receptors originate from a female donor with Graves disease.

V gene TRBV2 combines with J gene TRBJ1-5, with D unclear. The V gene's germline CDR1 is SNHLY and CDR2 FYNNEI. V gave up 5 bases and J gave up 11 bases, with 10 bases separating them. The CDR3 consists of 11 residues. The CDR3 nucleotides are TGTGCCAGCAGTAACTTGGGAGCCCAGCATTTT. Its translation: CASSNLGAQHF.

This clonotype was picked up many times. Here the CDR3 reads CASSARTGDGYTF. CDR3 in DNA: TGTGCCAGCAGTGCCCGGACAGGGGATGGCTACACCTTC. This rearrangement joins TRBV2 to TRBJ1-2, with 9 bases lining up with TRBD1. Germline assignment: CDR1 SNHLY and CDR2 FYNNEI. This CDR3 region has 13 residues. Trimming removed 4 bases from V and 6 bases from J; junction bases left unmatched: 3.

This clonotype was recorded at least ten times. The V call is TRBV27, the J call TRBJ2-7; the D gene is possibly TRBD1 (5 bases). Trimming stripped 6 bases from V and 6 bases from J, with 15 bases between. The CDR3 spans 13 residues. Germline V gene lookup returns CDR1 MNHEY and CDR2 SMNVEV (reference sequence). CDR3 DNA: TGTGCCAGCAGACGGACACCCCTGGGCGAGCAGTACTTC. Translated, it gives CASRRTPLGEQYF.

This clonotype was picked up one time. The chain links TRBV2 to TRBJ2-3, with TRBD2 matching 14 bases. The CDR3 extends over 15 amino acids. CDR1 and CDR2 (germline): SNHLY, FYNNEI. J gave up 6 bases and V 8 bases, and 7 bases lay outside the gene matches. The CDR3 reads CASADGLAGGDTQYF. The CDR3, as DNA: TGTGCCAGCGCGGACGGACTAGCGGGAGGCGATACGCAGTATTTT.

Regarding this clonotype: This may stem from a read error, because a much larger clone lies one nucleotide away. The CDR3 loop reads CASQLTGTSGRGGETQYF. DNA for the CDR3: TGTGCCAGCCAATTGACCGGGACTAGCGGGAGGGGGGGTGAGACCCAGTACTTC. The gene calls are TRBV7-8 and TRBJ2-5; 16 bases map to TRBD2. The CDR3 totals 18 residues. CDR1 and CDR2 (germline): SGHVS, FQNEAQ. V dropped 8 bases and J dropped 5; count of bases not matched to a gene: 14.

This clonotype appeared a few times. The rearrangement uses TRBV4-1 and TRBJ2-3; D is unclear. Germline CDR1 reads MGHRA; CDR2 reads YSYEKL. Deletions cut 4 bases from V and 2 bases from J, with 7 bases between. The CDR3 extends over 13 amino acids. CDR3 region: CASSPTLTDTQYF. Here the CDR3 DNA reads TGCGCCAGCAGCCCGACACTCACAGATACGCAGTATTTT.

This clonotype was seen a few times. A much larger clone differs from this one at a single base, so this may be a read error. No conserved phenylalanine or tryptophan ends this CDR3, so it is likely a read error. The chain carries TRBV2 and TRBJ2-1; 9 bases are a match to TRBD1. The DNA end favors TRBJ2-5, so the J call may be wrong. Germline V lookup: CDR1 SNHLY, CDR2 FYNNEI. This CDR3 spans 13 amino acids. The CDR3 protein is CASSGDRVSTQYL. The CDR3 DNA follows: TGTGCCAGCAGTGGGGACAGGGTTTCGACCCAGTACCTC.

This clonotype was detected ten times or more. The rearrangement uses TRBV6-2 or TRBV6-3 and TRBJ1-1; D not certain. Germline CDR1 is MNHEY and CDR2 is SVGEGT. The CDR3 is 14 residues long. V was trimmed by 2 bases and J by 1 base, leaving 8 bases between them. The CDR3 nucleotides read TGTGCCAGCAGTTACCCCGACCGGAACACTGAAGCTTTCTTT. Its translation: CASSYPDRNTEAFF.

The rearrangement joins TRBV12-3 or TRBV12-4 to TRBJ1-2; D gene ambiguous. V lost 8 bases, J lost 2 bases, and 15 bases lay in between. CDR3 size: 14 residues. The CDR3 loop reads CASSLGRYNYGYTF. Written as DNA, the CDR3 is TGTGCCAGCTCACTAGGACGTTACAACTATGGCTACACCTTC.

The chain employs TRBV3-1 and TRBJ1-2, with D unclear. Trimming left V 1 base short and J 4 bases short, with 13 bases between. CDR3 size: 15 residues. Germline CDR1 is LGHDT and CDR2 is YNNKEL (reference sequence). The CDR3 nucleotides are TGTGCCAGCAGCCAAGCTCATATTCGGACCTATGGCTACACCTTC. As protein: CASSQAHIRTYGYTF.

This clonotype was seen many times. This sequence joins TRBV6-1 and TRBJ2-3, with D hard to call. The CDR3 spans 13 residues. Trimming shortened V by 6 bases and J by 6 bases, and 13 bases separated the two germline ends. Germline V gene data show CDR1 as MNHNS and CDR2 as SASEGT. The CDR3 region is CASSNALKDTQYF. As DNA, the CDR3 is TGTGCCAGCAGCAACGCCCTAAAGGATACGCAGTATTTT.

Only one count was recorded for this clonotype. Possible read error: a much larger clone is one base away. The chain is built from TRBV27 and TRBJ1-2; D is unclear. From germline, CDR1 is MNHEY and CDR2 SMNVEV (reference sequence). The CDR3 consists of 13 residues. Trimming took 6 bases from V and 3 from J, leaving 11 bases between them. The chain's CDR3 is CASRQTRDYGYTF. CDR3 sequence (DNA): TGTGCCAGCAGACAAACAAGGGACTATGGCTACACCTTC.

CDR3 nucleotide sequence: TGTGCCAGCAGCCAAGAGGAGGGGAACACTGAAGCTTTCTTT. It translates to CASSQEEGNTEAFF. The chain links TRBV4-2 to TRBJ1-1; no clear D gene. Trimming removed 0 bases at V and 1 base at J, with 6 bases between. The germline CDR1 and CDR2 sequences are LGHNA and YNFKEQ. The CDR3 spans 14 residues.

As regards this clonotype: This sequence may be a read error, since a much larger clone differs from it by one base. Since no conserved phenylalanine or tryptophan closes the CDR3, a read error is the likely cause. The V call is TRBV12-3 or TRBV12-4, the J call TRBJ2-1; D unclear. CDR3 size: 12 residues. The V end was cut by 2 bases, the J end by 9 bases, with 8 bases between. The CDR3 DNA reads TGTGCCAGCAGTTTACAGGCCGGTGAGCAGTTCCTC. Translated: CASSLQAGEQFL.

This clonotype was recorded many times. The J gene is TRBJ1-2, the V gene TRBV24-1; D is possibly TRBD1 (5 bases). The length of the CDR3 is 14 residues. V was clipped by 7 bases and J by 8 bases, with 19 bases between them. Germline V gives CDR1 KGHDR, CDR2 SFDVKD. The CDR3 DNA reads TGTGCCACCAGAGCCCCGGGACGAACCGCAGGCTACACCTTC. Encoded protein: CATRAPGRTAGYTF.

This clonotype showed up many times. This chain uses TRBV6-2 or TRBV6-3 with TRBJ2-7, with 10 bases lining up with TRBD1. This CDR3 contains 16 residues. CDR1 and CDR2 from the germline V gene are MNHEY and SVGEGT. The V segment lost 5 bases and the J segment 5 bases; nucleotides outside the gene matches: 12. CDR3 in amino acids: CASSGQTGQGNHEQYF. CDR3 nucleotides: TGTGCCAGCAGTGGGCAAACGGGACAGGGGAATCACGAGCAGTACTTC.

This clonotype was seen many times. The CDR3 DNA follows: TGTGCCAGCAGACCCGGTTCGGGACAGGGGGAAAGGAGCAATCAGCCCCAGCATTTT. It translates to CASRPGSGQGERSNQPQHF. This chain joins TRBV13 and TRBJ1-5; 11 bases are a match to TRBD1. J gave up 1 base and V 6 bases, and 14 bases lay outside the gene matches. The CDR3 spans 19 residues. Looked up from germline, CDR1 is PRHDT and CDR2 is FYEKMQ (reference sequence).

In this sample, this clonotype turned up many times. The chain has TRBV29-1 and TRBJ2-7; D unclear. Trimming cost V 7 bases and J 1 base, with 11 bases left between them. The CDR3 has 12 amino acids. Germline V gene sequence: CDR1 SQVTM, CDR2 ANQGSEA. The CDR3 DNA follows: TGCAGCGCATCACTTCAATCCTACGAGCAGTACTTC. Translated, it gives CSASLQSYEQYF.

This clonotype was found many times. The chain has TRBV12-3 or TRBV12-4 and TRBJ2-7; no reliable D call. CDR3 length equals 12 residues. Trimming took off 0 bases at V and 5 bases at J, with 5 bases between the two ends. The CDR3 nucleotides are TGTGCCAGCAGTTTAGCGCTGCACGAGCAGTACTTC. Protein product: CASSLALHEQYF.

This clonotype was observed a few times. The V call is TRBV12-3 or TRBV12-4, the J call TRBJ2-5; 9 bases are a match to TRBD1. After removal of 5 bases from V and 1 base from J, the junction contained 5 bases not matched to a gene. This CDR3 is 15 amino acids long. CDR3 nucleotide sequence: TGTGCCAGCAGTCCGGCGACAGGGGGCCAAGAGACCCAGTACTTC. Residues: CASSPATGGQETQYF.

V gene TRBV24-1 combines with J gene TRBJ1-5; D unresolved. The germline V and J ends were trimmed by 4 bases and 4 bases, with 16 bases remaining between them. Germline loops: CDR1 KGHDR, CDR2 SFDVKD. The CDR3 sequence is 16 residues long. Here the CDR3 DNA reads TGTGCCACCAGTGACCCTCGGACCGGAACTAATCAGCCCCAGCATTTT. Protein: CATSDPRTGTNQPQHF.

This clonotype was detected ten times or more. CDR3 in DNA: TGCAGTGCTTCCCGCCGGGGGGGAGGCGGAAACACCATATATTTT. As protein: CSASRRGGGGNTIYF. The genes are TRBV20-1 and TRBJ1-3; a weak D match, TRBD1 (5 bases). V lost 5 bases and J lost 4, with 18 bases in between. The V gene's germline CDR1 is DFQATT and CDR2 SNEGSKA (reference sequence). CDR3 size: 15 residues.

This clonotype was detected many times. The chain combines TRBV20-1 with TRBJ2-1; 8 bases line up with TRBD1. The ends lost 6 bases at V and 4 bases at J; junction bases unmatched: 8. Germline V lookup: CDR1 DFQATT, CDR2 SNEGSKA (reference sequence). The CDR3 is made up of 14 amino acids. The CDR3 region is CSARTGRTYNEQFF. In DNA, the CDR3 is TGCAGTGCCAGGACAGGGAGAACGTACAATGAGCAGTTCTTC.

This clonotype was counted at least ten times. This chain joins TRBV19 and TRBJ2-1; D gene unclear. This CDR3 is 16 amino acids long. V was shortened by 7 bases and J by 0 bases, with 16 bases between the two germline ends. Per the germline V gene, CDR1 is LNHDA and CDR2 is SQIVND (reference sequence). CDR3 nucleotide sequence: TGTGCCAGTACGGTTATGAGCTCCAGCTCCTACAATGAGCAGTTCTTC. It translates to CASTVMSSSSYNEQFF.

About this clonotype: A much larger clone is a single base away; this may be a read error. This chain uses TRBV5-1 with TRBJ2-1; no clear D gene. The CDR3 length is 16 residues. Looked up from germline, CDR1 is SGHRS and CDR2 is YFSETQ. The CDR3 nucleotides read TGTGCCAGCAGCGTAGTAGGTGCAGTATCCTGCAATGAGCAGTTCTTC. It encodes CASSVVGAVSCNEQFF.

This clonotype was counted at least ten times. CDR3 loop: CASSLDGAGETQYF. For the CDR3, the DNA is TGTGCCAGCAGCTTGGACGGGGCGGGGGAGACCCAGTACTTC. The chain combines TRBV5-5 with TRBJ2-5, with D possibly TRBD2 on 6 matching bases. Trimming removed 0 bases from V and 5 bases from J, with 11 bases in between. The CDR3 loop spans 14 amino acids. The germline V gene has CDR1 SGHKS and CDR2 YYEKEE (reference sequence).

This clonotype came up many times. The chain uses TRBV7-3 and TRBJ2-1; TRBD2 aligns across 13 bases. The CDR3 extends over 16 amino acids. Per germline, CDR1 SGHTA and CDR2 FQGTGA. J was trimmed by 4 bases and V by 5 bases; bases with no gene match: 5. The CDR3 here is CASSPWTSGSYNEQFF. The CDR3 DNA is TGTGCCAGCAGCCCATGGACTAGCGGGAGTTACAATGAGCAGTTCTTC. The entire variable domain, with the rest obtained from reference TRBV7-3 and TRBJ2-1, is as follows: GAGVSQTPSNKVTEKGKYVELRCDPISGHTALYWYRQSLGQGPEFLIYFQGTGAADDSGLPNDRFFAVRPEGSVSTLKIQRTERGDSAVYLCASSPWTSGSYNEQFFGPGTRLTVL.

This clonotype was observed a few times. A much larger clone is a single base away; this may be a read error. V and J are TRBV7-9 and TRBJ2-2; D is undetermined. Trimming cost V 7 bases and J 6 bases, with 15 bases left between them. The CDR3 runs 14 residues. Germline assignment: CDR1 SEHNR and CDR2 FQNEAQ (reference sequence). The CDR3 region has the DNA TGTGCCAGCAAAGGTGGTATGTCGGCCGGGGAGCTGTTTTTT. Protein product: CASKGGMSAGELFF. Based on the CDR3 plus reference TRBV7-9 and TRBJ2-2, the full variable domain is DTGVSQNPRHKITKRGQNVTFRCDPISEHNRLYWYRQTLGQGPEFLTYFQNEAQLEKSRLLSDRFSAERPKGSFSTLEIQRTEQGDSAMYLCASKGGMSAGELFFGEGSRLTVL.